Following are 3 T cell receptor beta chains from one sample sequenced in a study of T-cell reconstitution after alpha-beta-depleted transplantation in children. Preparation of the TCRbeta library used unique molecular identifiers. TCRdb re-derived calls from the PCR reads in MiXCR, one entry per CDR3 protein. This sample has around 300,000 distinct CDR3 sequences, with 11% found just once. Specimen: peripheral blood, collected 180 days after TCRalphabeta/CD19-depleted stem cell transplant. These receptors were obtained from a male patient under 10 years old who had a stem cell transplant for chronic granulomatous disease, so the T cells may come from the graft donor.

This clonotype was seen ten or more times. The rearrangement uses TRBV11-1 and TRBJ2-3, with 10 nucleotides matching TRBD1. From germline, CDR1 is SGHAT and CDR2 FQDESV (reference sequence). CDR3 length equals 18 residues. Germline trimming cut 5 bases from V and 0 bases from J; bases unmatched to any gene: 11. The CDR3 sequence: CASSRAPGQGSSTDTQYF. In nucleotides, the CDR3 is TGTGCCAGCAGCCGGGCTCCGGGACAGGGGTCGAGCACAGATACGCAGTATTTT.

This clonotype was recorded at least ten times. The V and J genes are TRBV25-1 and TRBJ2-3, with no clear D. This CDR3 comprises 10 residues. Trimming left V 5 bases short and J 10 bases short, with 7 bases between. The germline CDR1 and CDR2 sequences are MGHDK and SYGVNS. The chain's CDR3 is CASSYLPQYF. The CDR3 region has the DNA TGTGCCAGCAGTTATCTTCCGCAGTATTTT.

This clonotype was recorded at least ten times. The gene calls are TRBV15 and TRBJ1-1; the D gene is possibly TRBD1 (6 bases). CDR1 is LNHNV, CDR2 YYDKDF, per germline (reference sequence). The CDR3 totals 16 residues. V lost 1 base, J lost 2 bases, and 14 bases lay in between. CDR3 loop: CATSRGKGGLNTEAFF. The CDR3 DNA sequence: TGTGCCACCAGCAGAGGAAAAGGGGGTCTCAACACTGAAGCTTTCTTT.